The 2 T cell receptor beta chains below come from one sample, sequenced in a study of glioma-infiltrating T cells. The iRepertoire nested amplicon-rescue multiplex PCR amplified TCR alpha and beta CDR3s from RNA. TCRdb re-called the multiplex PCR reads with MiXCR, one entry per CDR3 protein. The sample contains 100,000 to 150,000 distinct CDR3 sequences, roughly 24% of which appear only once. The sequencing sample was made of glioma tissue, nonneoplastic brain tissue, or PBMCs (not recorded which). These receptors originate from a human donor with low-grade glioma or glioblastoma, undergoing nonglioma brain surgery, or in good health (not recorded which).

This clonotype was seen ten or more times. The chain is built from TRBV12-3 or TRBV12-4 and TRBJ1-4, with TRBD1 matching over 8 bases. This CDR3 has 14 residues. V lost 5 bases, J lost 5 bases, and 4 bases stayed unmatched. CDR3 sequence (DNA): TGTGCCAGCAGTCCGGGACAGGCGAATGAAAAACTGTTTTTT. Encoded protein: CASSPGQANEKLFF.

There are a few counts of this clonotype. The V call is TRBV3-1, the J call TRBJ1-2; the D is unclear. The V end lost 0 bases, the J end lost 5 bases, and 4 bases lay between the germline ends. Germline CDR1 is LGHDT and CDR2 is YNNKEL (reference sequence). The CDR3 runs to 12 residues. The CDR3 loop is CASSQDTYGYTF. CDR3 DNA sequence: TGTGCCAGCAGCCAAGATACTTATGGCTACACCTTC.